A single TCR beta chain is shown here with its context. Trimming took 3 bases from V and 6 from J, leaving 4 bases between them. The CDR3 covers 11 residues. Germline V gene data show CDR1 as SGHVS and CDR2 as FQNEAQ. These data come from a study of OX40 agonist ivuxolimab in advanced cancers. About the research overall: Patient treatment consisted of intravenous ivuxolimab administration every 2 weeks at 0.01 to 10 mg/kg.

Using immunoSEQ multiplex PCR, the repertoire was profiled, and TCRdb retains in-frame clones only, with some absent. The sample lists 57,000 or so clones, 75% to 95% occurring once. This clonotype was sampled from an adult with an advanced solid tumor such as melanoma, head and neck, liver or kidney cancer. The rearrangement uses TRBV7-8 and TRBJ2-3; D is uncertain. Specimen: CD4+ or CD8+ T cells sorted from blood, collected in a trial of the OX40 agonist ivuxolimab. CDR3 sequence reads: CASSFRDTQYF. CDR3 sequence (DNA): TGTGCCAGCAGCTTTAGGGATACGCAGTATTTT.